Listed below are T cell receptor beta chains from one sample, sequenced in a study of T cell changes during pregnancy in multiple sclerosis. Here immunoSEQ multiplex PCR was the method, and the copy in TCRdb shows in-frame clones only, minus some. The table has 65,000 to 95,000 clones, 75% to 90% seen once. This sample comprised peripheral blood, obtained before pregnancy. These receptors came from a female donor with multiple sclerosis, enrolled in a pregnancy study. Each CDR3 is given with its conserved first and last residue.

TRBV4-3	CASSQDDGETQYF
TRBV19	CASSTRTGGSLNQPQHF
TRBV7-2	CASSLVEGEAFF
TRBV13	CASSLGQGAQGSPLHF
TRBV9	CASSTLGGANEQFF
TRBV28	CASTRGPESSYEQYF
TRBV18	CASSRDSSYNSPLHF
TRBV5-8	CASSPLRTGAYEQYF
TRBV5-1	CASSSGTSGAGETQYF
TRBV4-3	CASSQQTGVNYGYTF
TRBV18	CASSVGQGNTGELFF
TRBV27	CASSLRDSNQPQHF
TRBV7-2	CASSLAPGQGFVQYF
TRBV19	CASKGDYEQYF
TRBV7-8	CASSPRPSGDPLGEQYF
TRBV5-1	CASSFSGALYEQYF
TRBV15	CATSLVAQPQHF
TRBV4-2	CASSQFERGGDTQYF
TRBV7-2	CASSTGDRGDSPLHF
TRBV7-9	CASSLAGAGGYYGYTF
TRBV6-5	CASSRGQGNTQYF
TRBV10-3	CAISESSGIYTEAFF
TRBV7-9	CASSPPGLVYDEQYF
TRBV18	CASSPARPDYTEAFF
TRBV18	CASSPFGTAKNTEAFF
TRBV15	CATSRGQLADRHTEQFF
TRBV6-1	CASREQGRGPQHF
TRBV7-2	CASSSAANEKLFF
TRBV5-1	CASSLGTLNTEAFF
TRBV5-1	CASSLGAGENTEAFF
TRBV18	CASSPTSGVYNEQFF
TRBV7-8	CASSLLRDTEAFF
TRBV28	CASSLGPFSGNTIYF
TRBV27	CASSLGAGYGYTF
TRBV28	CASSTTTGANIQYF
TRBV15	CATSRGLSSTDTQYF
TRBV5-1	CASSLLGTGQGEAFF
TRBV30	CAWSAQVNYGYTF
TRBV6-4	CASSLQPRGQGTGELFF
TRBV30	CAWRGVSRAFF
TRBV11-3	CASSPGTGYEQYF
TRBV5-4	CASSGADRGGFNSPLHF
TRBV21-1	CASSKGGDRDGQPQHF
TRBV7-9	CASSIPVAGRGNTIYF